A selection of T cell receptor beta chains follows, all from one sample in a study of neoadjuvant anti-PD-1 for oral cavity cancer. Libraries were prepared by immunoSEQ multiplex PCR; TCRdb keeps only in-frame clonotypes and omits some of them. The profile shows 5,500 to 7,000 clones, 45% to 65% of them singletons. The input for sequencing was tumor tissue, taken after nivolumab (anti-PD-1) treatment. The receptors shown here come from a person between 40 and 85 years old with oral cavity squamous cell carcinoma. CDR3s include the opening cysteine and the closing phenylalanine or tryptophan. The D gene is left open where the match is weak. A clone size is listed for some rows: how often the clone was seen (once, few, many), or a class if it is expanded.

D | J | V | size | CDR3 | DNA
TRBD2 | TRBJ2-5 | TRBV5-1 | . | CASSSPPRLAGGPQETQYF | TGCGCCAGCAGCTCACCCCCTCGACTAGCGGGGGGGCCTCAAGAGACCCAGTACTTC
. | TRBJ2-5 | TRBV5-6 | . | CASSPGPGVETQYF | TGTGCCAGCAGCCCGGGACCCGGGGTGGAGACCCAGTACTTC
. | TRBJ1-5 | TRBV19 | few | CASSMDSRGNQPQHF | TGTGCCAGTAGTATGGATAGCCGTGGCAATCAGCCCCAGCATTTT
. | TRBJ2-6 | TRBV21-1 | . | CASSKGERGLGANVLTF | TGTGCCAGCAGCAAGGGGGAAAGGGGGCTTGGGGCCAACGTCCTGACTTTC
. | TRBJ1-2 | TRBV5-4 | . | CASSLGGRAYGYTF | TGTGCCAGCAGCTTGGGTGGGCGGGCCTATGGCTACACCTTC
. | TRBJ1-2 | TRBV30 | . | CAWSVSRDGYTF | TGTGCCTGGAGTGTGTCAAGGGATGGCTACACCTTC
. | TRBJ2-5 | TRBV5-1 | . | CTSSLDGTQYF | TGCACCAGCAGCTTGGATGGGACCCAGTACTTC
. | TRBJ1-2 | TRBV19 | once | CASSINSRAGGGYTF | TGTGCCAGTAGTATAAATTCCAGGGCGGGAGGTGGCTACACCTTC
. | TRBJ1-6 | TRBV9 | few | CASSVVGGDSPLHF | TGTGCCAGCAGCGTAGTGGGGGGCGACTCACCCCTCCACTTT
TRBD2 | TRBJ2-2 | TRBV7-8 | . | CASSPVRGGTGELFF | TGTGCCAGCAGCCCCGTCCGGGGGGGGACCGGGGAGCTGTTTTTT
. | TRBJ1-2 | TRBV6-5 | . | CASSYAGIYGYTF | TGTGCCAGCAGTTACGCAGGGATCTATGGCTACACCTTC
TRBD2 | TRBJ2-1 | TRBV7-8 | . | CASSITSGRVDEQFF | TGTGCCAGCAGCATAACTAGCGGGAGGGTTGATGAGCAGTTCTTC
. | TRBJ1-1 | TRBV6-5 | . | CASSYSQGSTEAFF | TGTGCCAGCAGTTACTCGCAGGGAAGCACTGAAGCTTTCTTT
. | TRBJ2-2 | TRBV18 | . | CASSPFAGGGSSNTGELFF | TGTGCCAGCTCACCGTTCGCCGGGGGAGGCTCCTCGAACACCGGGGAGCTGTTTTTT
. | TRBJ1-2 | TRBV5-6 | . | CASSTPEWGGGGYTF | TGTGCCAGCAGCACCCCCGAGTGGGGGGGAGGAGGCTACACCTTC
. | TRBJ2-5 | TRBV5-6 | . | CASSLGAARETQYF | TGTGCCAGCAGCTTGGGGGCAGCCCGAGAGACCCAGTACTTC
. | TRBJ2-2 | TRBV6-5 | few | CASKSGTRAGELFF | TGTGCCAGCAAAAGCGGCACCCGGGCCGGGGAGCTGTTTTTT
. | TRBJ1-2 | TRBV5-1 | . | CASSSLGTSGYGYTF | TGCGCCAGCAGCTCCCTAGGGACGTCAGGGTATGGCTACACCTTC
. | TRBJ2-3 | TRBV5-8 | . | CASSLFISGRFSSTDTQYF | TGTGCCAGCAGCTTGTTTATTAGCGGCAGATTTTCTAGCACAGATACGCAGTATTTT
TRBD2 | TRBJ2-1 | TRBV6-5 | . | CASSYALAGYNEQFF | TGTGCCAGCAGTTACGCCCTAGCGGGTTACAATGAGCAGTTCTTC
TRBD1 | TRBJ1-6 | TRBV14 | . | CASSHRQGYNSPLHF | TGTGCCAGCAGCCATCGACAGGGCTATAATTCACCCCTCCACTTT
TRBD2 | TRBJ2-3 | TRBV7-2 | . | CASSQLAGGTDTQYF | TGTGCCAGCAGCCAACTAGCGGGGGGCACAGATACGCAGTATTTT
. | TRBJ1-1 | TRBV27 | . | CASSSRTGVAFF | TGTGCCAGCAGTTCGCGTACGGGGGTGGCTTTCTTT
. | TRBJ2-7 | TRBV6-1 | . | CASRRPPPSRYEQYF | TGTGCCAGCAGGAGACCGCCACCCAGCAGGTACGAGCAGTACTTC
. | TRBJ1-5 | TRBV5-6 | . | CASRHRMSDSNQPQHF | TGTGCCAGCCGACACCGGATGTCGGATAGCAATCAGCCCCAGCATTTT
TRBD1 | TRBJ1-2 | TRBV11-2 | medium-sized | CASSADRERGSYTF | TGTGCCAGCAGCGCAGACAGGGAGCGGGGAAGCTACACCTTC
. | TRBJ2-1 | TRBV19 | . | CASTRLAGALGGAYNEQFF | TGTGCCAGTACCCGACTGGCGGGAGCATTAGGGGGGGCCTACAATGAGCAGTTCTTC
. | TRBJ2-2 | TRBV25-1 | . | CASSDYYRVTGELFF | TGTGCCAGCAGTGATTACTACAGGGTCACCGGGGAGCTGTTTTTT
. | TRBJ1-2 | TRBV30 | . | CAWSPMGGDYGYTF | TGTGCCTGGAGTCCTATGGGGGGCGACTATGGCTACACCTTC
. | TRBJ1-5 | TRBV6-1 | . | CASRAGSSNQPQHF | TGTGCCAGCAGGGCCGGGTCCTCCAATCAGCCCCAGCATTTT
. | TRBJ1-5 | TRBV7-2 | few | CASSFPSLQPQHF | TGTGCCAGCAGCTTTCCTTCTTTGCAGCCCCAGCATTTT
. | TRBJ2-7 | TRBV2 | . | CASIGGELGYEQYF | TGTGCCAGCATAGGGGGAGAATTGGGTTACGAGCAGTACTTC
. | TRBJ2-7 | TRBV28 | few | CASSLPYEQYF | TGTGCCAGCAGTTTACCCTACGAGCAGTACTTC
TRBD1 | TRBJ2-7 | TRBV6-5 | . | CASSSQQGRFYEQYF | TGTGCCAGCAGTTCCCAACAGGGGCGTTTTTACGAGCAGTACTTC
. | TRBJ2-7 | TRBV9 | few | CASSVGVEQYF | TGTGCCAGCAGCGTAGGGGTTGAGCAGTACTTC
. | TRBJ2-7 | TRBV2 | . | CASSAVHYEQYF | TGTGCCAGCAGTGCGGTCCACTACGAGCAGTACTTC
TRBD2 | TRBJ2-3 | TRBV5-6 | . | CASSLRTSGKDTQYF | TGTGCCAGCAGCTTGAGGACTAGCGGGAAAGATACGCAGTATTTT
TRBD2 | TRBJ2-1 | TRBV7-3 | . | CASSFGLAGRSYNEQFF | TGTGCCAGCAGCTTTGGCTTAGCGGGCCGCTCCTACAATGAGCAGTTCTTC
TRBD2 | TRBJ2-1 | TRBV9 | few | CASSAVLAGNNEQFF | TGTGCCAGCAGCGCTGTACTAGCGGGGAACAATGAGCAGTTCTTC
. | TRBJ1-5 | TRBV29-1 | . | CSVLQGNQPQHF | TGCAGCGTCTTACAGGGCAATCAGCCCCAGCATTTT
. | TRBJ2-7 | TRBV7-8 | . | CASTAAYPLHEQYF | TGTGCCAGCACTGCGGCGTATCCTTTGCACGAGCAGTACTTC
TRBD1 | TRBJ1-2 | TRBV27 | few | CARNTGTGENYGYTF | TGTGCCAGGAATACCGGGACAGGGGAGAACTATGGCTACACCTTC
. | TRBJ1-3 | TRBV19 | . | CASSLQGNTIYF | TGTGCCAGTAGTCTACAGGGAAACACCATATATTTT
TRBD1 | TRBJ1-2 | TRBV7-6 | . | CASSLFRGGSNYGYTF | TGTGCCAGCAGCTTATTTCGAGGGGGCAGTAACTATGGCTACACCTTC
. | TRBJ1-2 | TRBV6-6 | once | CASSSGQGLLTF | TGTGCCAGCAGTTCGGGGCAGGGGCTCCTCACCTTC
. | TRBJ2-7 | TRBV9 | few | CASSVVDGAYEQYF | TGTGCCAGCAGCGTAGTGGACGGAGCCTACGAGCAGTACTTC
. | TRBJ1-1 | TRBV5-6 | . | CASSLGRQTNTEAFF | TGTGCCAGCAGCTTAGGTCGTCAAACGAACACTGAAGCTTTCTTT
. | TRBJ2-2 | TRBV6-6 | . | CASSFGRRDTGELFF | TGTGCCAGCAGTTTCGGTCGCAGGGACACCGGGGAGCTGTTTTTT